The present T cell receptor beta chain was sequenced within a study of shared T cell receptors in the human thymus. The germline V gene encodes CDR1 LGHNA and CDR2 YSLEER. Trimming stripped 4 bases from V and 6 bases from J, with 11 bases between. The CDR3 sequence is 13 residues long. Note on this clone: Other DNA sequences in this specimen translate into the identical CDR3.

Assay: immunoSEQ multiplex PCR; the TCRdb copy retains only in-frame clones and omits some. The sample contains hundreds of thousands of clones, 87% of which appear only once. This sample also appeared in a second study, on human thymus T cells. This second study says: Thymus specimens were resections from corrective heart surgery. Thymic and blood repertoires showed apparently biased V and J gene usage.

The sample taken for sequencing was thymocytes. The sequence derives from a boy younger than two with a congenital heart defect. This chain connects TRBV4-3 to TRBJ2-3, with TRBD2 as a possible D gene (6 bases). The CDR3 bases are TGCGCCAGCAGCCCCCGTCTAGCGGATACGCAGTATTTT. Residues: CASSPRLADTQYF.